Reported below is one T cell receptor beta chain. Its antigen is unidentified. PBMCs numbering at least 7 million were isolated per sample. This record belongs to a study of blood T cells in healthy people across ages. Findings and caveats of the study: Long-lived donors had more naive CD4+ cells and higher diversity than aged donors.

Trimming took off 1 base at V and 3 bases at J, with 15 bases between the two ends. Germline CDR1 is LGHNA and CDR2 is YNFKEQ. The CDR3 runs 16 residues. Then a second PCR, running about 7 to 11 cycles, was carried out with a sample-barcoded 5' primer and a J-beta primer mix. TCRdb reanalysed the 5' RACE reads using MiXCR and keeps one entry per CDR3 protein. The table lists about 1,500,000 distinct CDR3 sequences, 28% of them singletons. The sequencing input was blood. The clonotype comes from a woman under 40 in good health. The chain has TRBV4-2 and TRBJ1-1; unclear D gene. CDR3 protein: CASSQGPSISYTEAFF. Written as DNA, the CDR3 is TGTGCCAGCAGCCAAGGTCCTTCGATTTCATACACTGAAGCTTTCTTT.